This T cell receptor beta chain was sequenced for a study of OX40 agonist ivuxolimab in advanced cancers. Across the whole study: Ivuxolimab, an agonistic anti-OX40 (CD134) antibody, was given to patients. Partial responses were recorded for three patients, including one with hepatocellular carcinoma and two with cutaneous melanoma. Study results and limitations: A proportion of nonresponders additionally exhibited low normalized T-cell clonal expansion.

Sequencing was performed with immunoSEQ multiplex PCR; in TCRdb, only in-frame clones are kept and a portion is missing. The sample comprises fewer than 55,000 clones, 75% to 90% of which are singletons, and under 13% rests with the top ten. The V gene lost 7 bases and the J gene lost 3 bases, with 18 bases spanning the gap. CDR3 length: 15 residues. CDR1 is MNHNY and CDR2 is SVGAGI in the germline V gene (reference sequence). Details on this clone: Its specificity is not known.

The starting material was CD4+ or CD8+ T cells sorted from blood, obtained in a trial of the OX40 agonist ivuxolimab. The TCR comes from an adult with an advanced solid tumor such as melanoma, head and neck, liver or kidney cancer. This chain links TRBV6-6 with TRBJ1-2; D perhaps matches TRBD1 (5 bases). The CDR3 nucleotides read TGTGCCAGCACCCGGGACCAGCGGGAGTACTATGGCTACACCTTC. Amino acids: CASTRDQREYYGYTF.